The 19 T cell receptor beta chains below were found in one sample sequenced in a study of blood T cell repertoires in COVID-19. Measured with immunoSEQ multiplex PCR; TCRdb has only the in-frame clones, and not every one. This table has approximately 230,000 clones, around 89% appearing once. Sequencing was done on a sample of peripheral blood. Receptors originate from a woman aged 30 to 39 with COVID-19, enrolled during active disease.

The chain uses TRBV3-1 (or the pseudogene TRBV3-2) and TRBJ1-1; 11 bases map to TRBD1. CDR1 is LGHDT and CDR2 is YNNKEL in the germline V gene (reference sequence). This CDR3 has 16 residues. Germline trimming cut 2 bases from V and 7 bases from J; bases unmatched to any gene: 9. The CDR3 here is CASSQFWTGGRIEAFF. The DNA for the CDR3 is TGTGCCAGCAGCCAATTCTGGACAGGGGGCCGTATTGAAGCTTTCTTT.

V gene TRBV7-9 combines with J gene TRBJ2-1; 9 nucleotides align to TRBD2. Germline loops: CDR1 SEHNR, CDR2 FQNEAQ (reference sequence). The CDR3 length is 16 residues. V was clipped by 2 bases and J by 4 bases; unmatched bases: 6. CDR3 DNA: TGTGCCAGCAGCTTACGTAGCGGGAGCAAATACAATGAGCAGTTCTTC. This encodes CASSLRSGSKYNEQFF.

This clone has only one observation. V and J are TRBV7-2 and TRBJ2-2; D gene ambiguous. The CDR3 has 13 amino acids. CDR1 is SGHTA and CDR2 is FQGNSA in the germline V gene. The ends were cut back, 5 bases at V and 3 bases at J, with 7 bases in the middle. The CDR3 spells CASSPRDTGELFF. CDR3 nucleotide sequence: TGTGCCAGCAGCCCTCGGGACACCGGGGAGCTGTTTTTT. Full variable domain (remainder filled in from reference TRBV7-2 and TRBJ2-2): GAGVSQSPSNKVTEKGKDVELRCDPISGHTALYWYRQSLGQGLEFLIYFQGNSAPDKSGLPSDRFSAERTGGSVSTLTIQRTQQEDSAVYLCASSPRDTGELFFGEGSRLTVL.

This clone was observed a handful of times. V usage is TRBV7-2 and J usage is TRBJ2-7; TRBD2 matches at 7 bases. Germline CDR1 reads SGHTA; CDR2 reads FQGNSA. CDR3 length: 14 residues. V shed 4 bases and J 4 bases; nucleotides not matched to a gene: 7. CDR3 coding DNA: TGTGCCAGCAGCTCGACTAGCAACCTTTACGAGCAGTACGTC. Protein sequence: CASSSTSNLYEQYV.

The chain links TRBV18 to TRBJ1-1, with unresolved D. Trimming took 3 bases from V and 4 from J, leaving 9 bases between them. The CDR3 is 13 residues long. CDR1 and CDR2 from the germline V gene are KGHSH and LQKENI. The chain's CDR3 is CASSPFESTEAFF. In nucleotides, the CDR3 is TGTGCCAGCTCACCCTTCGAGAGCACTGAAGCTTTCTTT.

The chain couples TRBV5-1 to TRBJ2-5; 7 bases line up with TRBD2. The germline V gene encodes CDR1 SGHRS and CDR2 YFSETQ. The CDR3 has 15 residues. The V segment lost 2 bases and the J segment 5 bases; nucleotides outside the gene matches: 9. The CDR3 DNA sequence: TGCGCCAGCAGCTTTACACCGGGACTAAGGGAGACCCAGTACTTC. Protein sequence: CASSFTPGLRETQYF. Based on the CDR3 plus reference TRBV5-1 and TRBJ2-5, the full variable domain is KAGVTQTPRYLIKTRGQQVTLSCSPISGHRSVSWYQQTPGQGLQFLFEYFSETQRNKGNFPGRFSGRQFSNSRSEMNVSTLELGDSALYLCASSFTPGLRETQYFGPGTRLLVL.

The rearrangement links TRBV19 to TRBJ2-7, with TRBD1 identical over 8 bases. V lost 5 bases to trimming and J lost 4 bases; unmatched junction nucleotides: 19. This CDR3 spans 18 amino acids. Germline-derived CDR1 and CDR2 are LNHDA and SQIVND (reference sequence). CDR3 sequence reads: CASSLQAGLTGAPYEQYV. CDR3 sequence (DNA): TGTGCCAGTAGTTTGCAAGCGGGCCTGACAGGGGCCCCATACGAGCAGTACGTC.

This chain uses TRBV3-1 (or the pseudogene TRBV3-2) with TRBJ2-7, with unresolved D. This CDR3 region has 14 residues. The ends were cut back, 0 bases at V and 2 bases at J, with 8 bases in the middle. Germline V gene sequence: CDR1 LGHDT, CDR2 YNNKEL (reference sequence). CDR3 sequence (DNA): TGTGCCAGCAGCCAAGATCTCCCCCCCTACGAGCAGTACTTC. This gives the protein CASSQDLPPYEQYF.

This chain connects TRBV27 to TRBJ2-3; D possibly corresponds to TRBD1 (6 bases). From germline, CDR1 is MNHEY and CDR2 SMNVEV (reference sequence). V was cut by 5 bases and J by 0 bases, with 21 bases left in between. The CDR3 covers 18 residues. CDR3 in amino acids: CASSPSIQGLGSTDTQYF. Written as DNA, the CDR3 is TGTGCCAGCAGTCCGTCCATCCAGGGGTTGGGCAGCACAGATACGCAGTATTTT.

To note about this clone: One junction end does not reproduce the germline sequence, and a read error may be involved. V and J are TRBV7-7 and TRBJ2-5; 8 nucleotides line up with TRBD2. The CDR3 sequence is 15 residues long. Germline V gives CDR1 SSHAT, CDR2 FNYEAQ (reference sequence). The CDR3 region is CASSQGSGVMETQYF. CDR3 bases: TGTGCTAGCAGCCAGGGTAGCGGGGTTATGGAGACCCAGTACTTC.

The chain combines TRBV30 with TRBJ1-5, with 8 bases aligning to TRBD1. CDR1 is GTSNPN, CDR2 SVGIG, per germline (reference sequence). The CDR3 is made up of 14 amino acids. Trimming removed 2 bases from V and 7 bases from J; junction bases left unmatched: 7. The CDR3 coding sequence is TGTGCCTGGAGTACTGGACAGGGAAAACAGCCCCAGCATTTT. This encodes CAWSTGQGKQPQHF.

The chain recombines TRBV11-3 with TRBJ2-2; 7 bases fit TRBD1. The CDR3 has 15 amino acids. V shed 3 bases, J shed 6 bases, and the junction held 7 bases outside the gene matches. Germline V gene lookup returns CDR1 SGHNT and CDR2 YENEEA. CDR3 coding DNA: TGTGCCAGCAGCTTTGGGACAGATAGGGCCGGGGAGCTGTTTTTT. Translation: CASSFGTDRAGELFF.

The rearrangement joins TRBV6-5 to TRBJ1-4; 7 nucleotides match TRBD1. Trimming cost V 7 bases and J 8 bases; bases outside gene matches: 7. The CDR3 is made up of 13 amino acids. Germline loops: CDR1 MNHEY, CDR2 SVGAGI. The chain's CDR3 is CASTRGHGEKLFF. The CDR3 coding sequence is TGTGCCAGCACTAGGGGGCACGGGGAAAAACTGTTTTTT.

This clone was found once. The V gene is TRBV9, the J gene TRBJ2-1, with 9 positions matching TRBD2. Germline lookup yields CDR1 SGDLS and CDR2 YYNGEE. V was pared by 2 bases and J by 4 bases, with 7 bases of the junction left unmatched. The CDR3 sequence is 16 residues long. This CDR3 is CASSVGRGGIYNEQFF. The CDR3 DNA sequence: TGTGCCAGCAGCGTTGGGCGGGGGGGGATTTACAATGAGCAGTTCTTC.

J is TRBJ2-7 and V is TRBV6-5, with TRBD2 as a possible D gene (6 bases). CDR1 MNHEY and CDR2 SVGAGI come from the germline V gene. The CDR3 runs to 15 residues. The germline V and J ends were trimmed by 5 bases and 2 bases, with 16 bases remaining between them. The CDR3 bases are TGTGCCAGCAGTCGAGCCCCGGGACTTCCCTACGAGCAGTACTTC. Protein: CASSRAPGLPYEQYF.

The chain uses TRBV7-9 and TRBJ2-2, with 8 bases identical to TRBD1. The CDR3 sequence is 16 residues long. V was clipped by 5 bases and J by 5 bases; unmatched bases: 10. CDR1 is SEHNR and CDR2 is FQNEAQ in the germline V gene (reference sequence). CDR3 protein: CASSLWTGQRTGELFF. The CDR3 DNA reads TGTGCCAGCAGCCTATGGACAGGGCAGAGGACCGGGGAGCTGTTTTTT. The full variable domain, completed using reference TRBV7-9 and TRBJ2-2, is DTGVSQNPRHKITKRGQNVTFRCDPISEHNRLYWYRQTLGQGPEFLTYFQNEAQLEKSRLLSDRFSAERPKGSFSTLEIQRTEQGDSAMYLCASSLWTGQRTGELFFGEGSRLTVL.

The chain joins TRBV11-3 to TRBJ2-1; the match to TRBD2 covers 11 bases. This CDR3 spans 17 amino acids. Germline-derived CDR1 and CDR2 are SGHNT and YENEEA. V gave up 5 bases and J gave up 2 bases; unmatched junction bases: 8. The CDR3 here is CASSQRLAGIPYNEQFF. Here the CDR3 DNA reads TGTGCCAGCAGCCAAAGACTAGCGGGGATCCCCTACAATGAGCAGTTCTTC.

This clone came up once. Other nucleotide sequences in the sample specify the same CDR3. This chain uses TRBV9 with TRBJ1-3; D is uncertain. With 0 bases removed from V and 0 bases from J, the gap between germline ends came to 7 bases. CDR1 and CDR2 from the germline V gene are SGDLS and YYNGEE. The CDR3 is 15 amino acids. The CDR3 nucleotides are TGTGCCAGCAGCGTAGACGAGAGCTCTGGAAACACCATATATTTT. Residues: CASSVDESSGNTIYF.

The rearrangement links TRBV5-1 to TRBJ2-2; 13 bases fit TRBD2. The junction had 11 bases not matched to a gene; V was cut back by 7 bases and J by 5 bases. CDR3 length equals 17 residues. The germline V gene encodes CDR1 SGHRS and CDR2 YFSETQ. CDR3 in DNA: TGCGCCAGCGGGCCCGGCGGGACTAGCGGGGAGACCGGGGAGCTGTTTTTT. Its protein product is CASGPGGTSGETGELFF. Based on the CDR3 plus reference TRBV5-1 and TRBJ2-2, the full variable domain is KAGVTQTPRYLIKTRGQQVTLSCSPISGHRSVSWYQQTPGQGLQFLFEYFSETQRNKGNFPGRFSGRQFSNSRSEMNVSTLELGDSALYLCASGPGGTSGETGELFFGEGSRLTVL.